These 9 T cell receptor beta chains share one sample of origin, sequenced in a study of response to subunit inactivated influenza vaccine. TCRdb used MiXCR to reprocess the RT-PCR reads, holding one entry per CDR3 protein. The table records approximately 170,000 distinct CDR3 sequences, approximately 12% of them present only once. The same data also contributed to another study, on T cells expressing NK-cell markers. As reported in that work: Beta-chain TCR cDNA was generated via 5'RACE template switching with UMIs.

The input for sequencing was CD8+ T cells sorted from PBMCs, taken 12 days after vaccination. The receptors were gathered from a man aged 50 to 59 who received an inactivated influenza vaccine.

The chain links TRBV20-1 to TRBJ1-1, with a tentative D call TRBD1 (6 bases). CDR3 length: 12 amino acids. Germline lookup yields CDR1 DFQATT and CDR2 SNEGSKA (reference sequence). V was shortened by 6 bases and J by 10 bases, with 18 bases between the two germline ends. The CDR3 region has the DNA TGCAGTGCGGGAGGGGGTTCGTTGATAGCTTTCTTT. This encodes CSAGGGSLIAFF.

This clonotype was seen only a few times. The chain is built from TRBV7-9 and TRBJ2-7; 7 bases are shared with TRBD1. The CDR3 is made up of 14 amino acids. The V segment lost 5 bases and the J segment 3 bases; nucleotides outside the gene matches: 7. The germline CDR1 and CDR2 sequences are SEHNR and FQNEAQ (reference sequence). CDR3 sequence reads: CASSRPGQSYEQYF. The CDR3 nucleotides are TGTGCCAGCAGCCGACCGGGACAGAGCTACGAGCAGTACTTC. The full variable domain, its missing parts supplied by reference TRBV7-9 and TRBJ2-7, is DTGVSQNPRHKITKRGQNVTFRCDPISEHNRLYWYRQTLGQGPEFLTYFQNEAQLEKSRLLSDRFSAERPKGSFSTLEIQRTEQGDSAMYLCASSRPGQSYEQYFGPGTRLTVT.

The chain carries TRBV12-3 or TRBV12-4 and TRBJ1-5; tentatively, D is TRBD1 (5 bases). The CDR3 length is 16 residues. V was shortened by 3 bases and J by 1 base, with 13 bases between the two germline ends. CDR3 bases: TGTGCCAGCAGTTTTTTCAGGGTCGAAAGCAATCAGCCCCAGCATTTT. Protein sequence: CASSFFRVESNQPQHF.

The chain joins TRBV28 to TRBJ1-1, with D perhaps TRBD1 (6 bases). Deletions cut 5 bases from V and 3 bases from J, with 10 bases between. Germline CDR1 reads MDHEN; CDR2 reads SYDVKM. This CDR3 region has 13 residues. The CDR3 bases are TGTGCCAGCAGTGCCCAGGGGTACACTGAAGCTTTCTTT. This codes for CASSAQGYTEAFF.

This clonotype was counted a few times. The chain carries TRBV7-9 and TRBJ2-7; 8 nucleotides agree with TRBD1. V shed 6 bases and J 8 bases; nucleotides not matched to a gene: 9. The CDR3 has 13 residues. Germline V gene lookup returns CDR1 SEHNR and CDR2 FQNEAQ (reference sequence). This CDR3 is CASSSDRVGQQYF. DNA for the CDR3: TGTGCCAGCAGTTCGGACAGGGTAGGGCAGCAGTACTTC.

This clonotype came up a few times. J is TRBJ2-7 and V is TRBV20-1, with a weak D call TRBD2 (6 bases). Trimming removed 6 bases from V and 3 bases from J, with 15 bases in between. Germline V gene sequence: CDR1 DFQATT, CDR2 SNEGSKA (reference sequence). This CDR3 region has 13 residues. In DNA form, the CDR3 reads TGCAGTGCGCCCGTCGGGACTTACTACGAGCAGTACTTC. Protein sequence: CSAPVGTYYEQYF.

The chain recombines TRBV7-2 with TRBJ2-1, with 11 bases lining up with TRBD1. In germline, CDR1 is SGHTA, CDR2 FQGNSA. The CDR3 runs to 15 residues. Trimming cost V 1 base and J 7 bases; bases outside gene matches: 3. The CDR3 sequence: CASSLGTGGRNEQFF. The CDR3 DNA is TGTGCCAGCAGCTTAGGGACAGGGGGCAGGAATGAGCAGTTCTTC.

This clonotype has a count of ten or more. The genes are TRBV13 and TRBJ2-7; D might be TRBD1 (6 bases). V lost 5 bases to trimming and J lost 3 bases, with 14 bases between them. CDR1 is PRHDT, CDR2 FYEKMQ, per germline (reference sequence). The CDR3 spans 14 residues. The CDR3 region has the DNA TGTGCCAGCAGCCCCGGTCAGGGGTTCTACGAGCAGTACTTC. It translates to CASSPGQGFYEQYF.

This clonotype was seen only once. The J gene is TRBJ2-1, the V gene TRBV19; 7 nucleotides align to TRBD2. The CDR3 totals 15 residues. Germline CDR1 LNHDA, CDR2 SQIVND (reference sequence). V shed 2 bases and J 5 bases; nucleotides not matched to a gene: 6. As DNA, the CDR3 is TGTGCCAGTAGTATAACGGGAGGATGGGACAATGAGCAGTTCTTC. It encodes CASSITGGWDNEQFF.